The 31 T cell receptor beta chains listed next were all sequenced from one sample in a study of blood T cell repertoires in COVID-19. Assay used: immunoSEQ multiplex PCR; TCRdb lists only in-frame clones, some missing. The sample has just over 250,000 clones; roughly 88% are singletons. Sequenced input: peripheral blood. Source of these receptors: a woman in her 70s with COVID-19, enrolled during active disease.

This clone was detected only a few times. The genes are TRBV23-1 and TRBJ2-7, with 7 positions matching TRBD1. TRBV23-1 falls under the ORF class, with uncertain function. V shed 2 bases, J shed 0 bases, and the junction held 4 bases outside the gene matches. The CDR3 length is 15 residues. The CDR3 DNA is TGCGCCAGCAGTCAAGGGGACAGATTCTCCTACGAGCAGTACTTC. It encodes CASSQGDRFSYEQYF.

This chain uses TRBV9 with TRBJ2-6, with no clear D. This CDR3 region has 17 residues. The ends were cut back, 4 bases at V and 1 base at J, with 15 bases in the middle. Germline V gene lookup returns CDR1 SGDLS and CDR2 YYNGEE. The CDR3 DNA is TGTGCCAGCAGCTCTACACGGATGACTTCTGGGGCCAACGTCCTGACTTTC. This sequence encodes CASSSTRMTSGANVLTF.

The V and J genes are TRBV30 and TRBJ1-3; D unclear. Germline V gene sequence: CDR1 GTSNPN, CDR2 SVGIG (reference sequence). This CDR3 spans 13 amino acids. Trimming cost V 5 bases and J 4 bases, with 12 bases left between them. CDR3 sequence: CAWAQTAGNTIYF. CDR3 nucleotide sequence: TGTGCCTGGGCTCAAACAGCCGGAAACACCATATATTTT.

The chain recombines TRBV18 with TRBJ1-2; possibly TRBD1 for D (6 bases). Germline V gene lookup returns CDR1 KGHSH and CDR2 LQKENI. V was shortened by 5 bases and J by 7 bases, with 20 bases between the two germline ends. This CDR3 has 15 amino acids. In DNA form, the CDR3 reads TGTGCCAGCTCAACCAAAAGCGCAGGGGCGAGTGGCTACACCTTC. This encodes CASSTKSAGASGYTF.

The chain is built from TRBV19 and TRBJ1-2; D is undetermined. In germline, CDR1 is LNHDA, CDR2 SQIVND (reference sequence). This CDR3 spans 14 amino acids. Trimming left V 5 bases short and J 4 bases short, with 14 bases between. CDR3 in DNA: TGTGCCAGTAGTCCTGGGCCAGGCCTCTATGGCTACACCTTC. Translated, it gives CASSPGPGLYGYTF.

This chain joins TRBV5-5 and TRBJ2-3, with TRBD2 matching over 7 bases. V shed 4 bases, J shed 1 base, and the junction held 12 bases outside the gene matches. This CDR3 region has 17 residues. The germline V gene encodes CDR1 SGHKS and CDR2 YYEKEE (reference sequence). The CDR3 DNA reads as TGTGCCAGCAGCCGCCTTTTGGTGGCGGGAGGCACAGATACGCAGTATTTT. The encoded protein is CASSRLLVAGGTDTQYF.

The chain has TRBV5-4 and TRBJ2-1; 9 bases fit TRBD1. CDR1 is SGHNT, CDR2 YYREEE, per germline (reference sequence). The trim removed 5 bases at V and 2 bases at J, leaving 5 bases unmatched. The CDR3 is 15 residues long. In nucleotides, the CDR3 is TGTGCCAGCAGGAAACAGGGGGCTACCTACAATGAGCAGTTCTTC. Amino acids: CASRKQGATYNEQFF.

The CDR3 is CASSSKGLADYNEQFF. CDR3 nucleotide sequence: TGTGCCAGCAGTTCCAAGGGACTAGCGGACTACAATGAGCAGTTCTTC. The V call is TRBV6-5, the J call TRBJ2-1; 11 positions agree with TRBD2. V trimming: 4 bases; J trimming: 3 bases; junction bases outside the gene matches: 5. Germline V gene data show CDR1 as MNHEY and CDR2 as SVGAGI. The CDR3 has 16 residues.

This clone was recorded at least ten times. The DNA for the CDR3 is TGTGCCAGTCAATCAGGGGCAGGAGGACTCTACGAGCAGTACTTC. Protein sequence: CASQSGAGGLYEQYF. The chain combines TRBV6-5 with TRBJ2-7; tentative D call: TRBD1 (6 bases). V dropped 9 bases and J dropped 3 bases, with 21 bases sitting between them. The CDR3 runs 15 residues. The germline CDR1 and CDR2 sequences are MNHEY and SVGAGI.

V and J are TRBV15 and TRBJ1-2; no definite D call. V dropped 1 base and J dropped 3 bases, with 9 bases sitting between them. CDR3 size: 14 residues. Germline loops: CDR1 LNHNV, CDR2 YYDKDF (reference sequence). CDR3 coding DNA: TGTGCCACCAGCAGAGGCCCAGACTACTATGGCTACACCTTC. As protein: CATSRGPDYYGYTF. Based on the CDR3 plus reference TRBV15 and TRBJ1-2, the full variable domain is DAMVIQNPRYQVTQFGKPVTLSCSQTLNHNVMYWYQQKSSQAPKLLFHYYDKDFNNEADTPDNFQSRRPNTSFCFLDIRSPGLGDTAMYLCATSRGPDYYGYTFGSGTRLTVV.

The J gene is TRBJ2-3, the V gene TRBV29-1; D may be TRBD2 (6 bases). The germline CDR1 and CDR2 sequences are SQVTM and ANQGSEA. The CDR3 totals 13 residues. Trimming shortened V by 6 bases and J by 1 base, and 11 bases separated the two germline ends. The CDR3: CSVSSEGTDTQYF. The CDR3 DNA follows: TGCAGCGTCTCTAGCGAAGGCACAGATACGCAGTATTTT.

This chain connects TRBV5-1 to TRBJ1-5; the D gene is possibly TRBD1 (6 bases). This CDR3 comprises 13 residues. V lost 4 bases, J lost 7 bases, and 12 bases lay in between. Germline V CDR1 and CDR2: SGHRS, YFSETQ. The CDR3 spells CASSTQTGQPQHF. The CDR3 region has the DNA TGCGCCAGCAGCACCCAGACAGGACAGCCCCAGCATTTT. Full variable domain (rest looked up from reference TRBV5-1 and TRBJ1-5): KAGVTQTPRYLIKTRGQQVTLSCSPISGHRSVSWYQQTPGQGLQFLFEYFSETQRNKGNFPGRFSGRQFSNSRSEMNVSTLELGDSALYLCASSTQTGQPQHFGDGTRLSIL.

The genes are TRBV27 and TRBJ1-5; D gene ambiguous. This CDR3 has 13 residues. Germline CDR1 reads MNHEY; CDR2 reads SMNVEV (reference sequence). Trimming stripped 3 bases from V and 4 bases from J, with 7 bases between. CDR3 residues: CASSLNGNQPQHF. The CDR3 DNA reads TGTGCCAGCAGTTTGAACGGGAATCAGCCCCAGCATTTT.

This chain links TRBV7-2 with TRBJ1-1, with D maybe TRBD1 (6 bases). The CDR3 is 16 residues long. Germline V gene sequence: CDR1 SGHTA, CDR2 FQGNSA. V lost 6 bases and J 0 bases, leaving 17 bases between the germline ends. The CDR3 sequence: CASRYPGQKMNTEAFF. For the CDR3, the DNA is TGTGCCAGCAGGTACCCCGGACAGAAAATGAACACTGAAGCTTTCTTT.

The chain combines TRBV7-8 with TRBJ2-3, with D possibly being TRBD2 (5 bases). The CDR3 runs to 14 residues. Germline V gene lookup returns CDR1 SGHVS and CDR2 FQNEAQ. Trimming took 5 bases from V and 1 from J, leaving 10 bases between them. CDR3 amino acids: CASSGGRRTDTQYF. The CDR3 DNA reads TGTGCCAGCAGCGGCGGGCGTCGCACAGATACGCAGTATTTT.

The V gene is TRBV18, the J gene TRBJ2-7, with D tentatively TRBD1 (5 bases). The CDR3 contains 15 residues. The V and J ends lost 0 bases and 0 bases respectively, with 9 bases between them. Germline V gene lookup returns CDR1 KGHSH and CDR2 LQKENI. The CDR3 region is CASSPPSGLSYEQYF. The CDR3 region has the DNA TGTGCCAGCTCACCACCTTCAGGGCTCTCCTACGAGCAGTACTTC.

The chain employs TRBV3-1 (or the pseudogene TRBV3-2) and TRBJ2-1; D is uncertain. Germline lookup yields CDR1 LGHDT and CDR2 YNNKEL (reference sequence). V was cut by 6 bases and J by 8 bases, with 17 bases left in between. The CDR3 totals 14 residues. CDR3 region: CASSYSRSIYEQFF. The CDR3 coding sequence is TGTGCCAGCAGTTATAGTCGAAGTATCTATGAGCAGTTCTTC.

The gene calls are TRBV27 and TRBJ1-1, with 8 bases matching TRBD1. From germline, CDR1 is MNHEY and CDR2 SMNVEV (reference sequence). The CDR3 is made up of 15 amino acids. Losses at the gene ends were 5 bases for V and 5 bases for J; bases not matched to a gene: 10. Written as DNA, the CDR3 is TGTGCCAGCAGTCTCTCCAGACAGGGGTGGACTGAAGCTTTCTTT. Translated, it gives CASSLSRQGWTEAFF.

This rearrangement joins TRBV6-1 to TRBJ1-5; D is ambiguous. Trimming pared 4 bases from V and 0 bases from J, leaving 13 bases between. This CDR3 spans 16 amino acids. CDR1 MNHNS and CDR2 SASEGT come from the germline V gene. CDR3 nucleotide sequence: TGTGCCAGCAGTGTCCCACGGAGGGCTAGCAATCAGCCCCAGCATTTT. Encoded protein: CASSVPRRASNQPQHF.

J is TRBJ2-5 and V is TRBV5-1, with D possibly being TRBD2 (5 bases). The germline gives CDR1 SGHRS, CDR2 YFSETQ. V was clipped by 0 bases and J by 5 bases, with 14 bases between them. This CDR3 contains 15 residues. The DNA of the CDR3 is TGCGCCAGCAGCTTGGTAGGGAGTATTGGGGAGACCCAGTACTTC. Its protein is CASSLVGSIGETQYF.

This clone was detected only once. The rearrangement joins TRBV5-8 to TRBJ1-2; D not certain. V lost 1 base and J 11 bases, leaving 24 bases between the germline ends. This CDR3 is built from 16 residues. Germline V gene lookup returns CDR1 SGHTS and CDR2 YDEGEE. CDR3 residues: CASSLSAGSGESGYTF. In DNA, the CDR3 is TGTGCCAGCAGCTTGTCTGCGGGGAGTGGAGAAAGTGGGTACACCTTC.

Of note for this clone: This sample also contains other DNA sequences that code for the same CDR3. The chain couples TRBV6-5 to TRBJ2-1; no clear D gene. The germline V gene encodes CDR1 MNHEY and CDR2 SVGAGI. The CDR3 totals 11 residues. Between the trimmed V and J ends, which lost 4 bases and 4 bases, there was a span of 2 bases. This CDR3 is CASSLYNEQFF. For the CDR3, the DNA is TGTGCCAGCAGTTTATACAATGAGCAGTTCTTC.

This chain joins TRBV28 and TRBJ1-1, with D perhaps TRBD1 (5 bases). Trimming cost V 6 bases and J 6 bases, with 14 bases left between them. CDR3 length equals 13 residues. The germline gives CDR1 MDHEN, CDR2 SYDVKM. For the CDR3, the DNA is TGTGCCAGCAGACAAACAGGTCTTGCTGAAGCTTTCTTT. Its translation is CASRQTGLAEAFF.

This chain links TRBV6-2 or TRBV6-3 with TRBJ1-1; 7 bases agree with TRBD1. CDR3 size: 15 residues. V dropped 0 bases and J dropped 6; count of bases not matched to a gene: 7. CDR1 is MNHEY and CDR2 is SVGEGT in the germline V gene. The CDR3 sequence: CASSYSAGGVSEAFF. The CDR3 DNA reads TGTGCCAGCAGTTACTCGGCAGGGGGAGTTTCTGAAGCTTTCTTT.

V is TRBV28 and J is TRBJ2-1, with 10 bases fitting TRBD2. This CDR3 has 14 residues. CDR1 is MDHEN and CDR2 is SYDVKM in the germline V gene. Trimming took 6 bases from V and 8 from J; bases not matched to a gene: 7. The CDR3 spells CASRPSGRKDEQFF. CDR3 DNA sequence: TGTGCCAGCAGGCCTAGCGGGAGAAAAGATGAGCAGTTCTTC.

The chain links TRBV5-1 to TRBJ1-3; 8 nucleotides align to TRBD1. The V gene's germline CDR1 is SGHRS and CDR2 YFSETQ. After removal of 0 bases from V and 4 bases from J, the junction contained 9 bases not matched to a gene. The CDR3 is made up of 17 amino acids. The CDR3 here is CASSLEFGRGPGNTIYF. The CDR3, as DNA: TGCGCCAGCAGCTTGGAGTTCGGCAGGGGGCCCGGAAACACCATATATTTT.

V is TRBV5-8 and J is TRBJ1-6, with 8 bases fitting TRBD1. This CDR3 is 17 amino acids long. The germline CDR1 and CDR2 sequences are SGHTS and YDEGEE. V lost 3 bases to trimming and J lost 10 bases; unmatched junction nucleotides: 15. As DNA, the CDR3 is TGTGCCAGCAGCTCTGGACCTTTTACTGGACAGGGATCACCCCTCCACTTT. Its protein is CASSSGPFTGQGSPLHF.

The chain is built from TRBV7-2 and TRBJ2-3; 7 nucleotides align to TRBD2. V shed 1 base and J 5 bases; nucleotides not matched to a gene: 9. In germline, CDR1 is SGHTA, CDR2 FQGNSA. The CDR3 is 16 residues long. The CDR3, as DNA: TGTGCCAGCAGCTTAGTCGGGAGGTCGGGGGTAGATACGCAGTATTTT. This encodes CASSLVGRSGVDTQYF.

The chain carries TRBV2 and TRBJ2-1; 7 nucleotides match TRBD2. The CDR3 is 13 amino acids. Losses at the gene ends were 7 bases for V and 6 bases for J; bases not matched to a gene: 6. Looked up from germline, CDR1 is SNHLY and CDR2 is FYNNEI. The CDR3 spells CASTMGGTNEQFF. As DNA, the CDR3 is TGTGCCAGCACCATGGGAGGGACCAATGAGCAGTTCTTC.

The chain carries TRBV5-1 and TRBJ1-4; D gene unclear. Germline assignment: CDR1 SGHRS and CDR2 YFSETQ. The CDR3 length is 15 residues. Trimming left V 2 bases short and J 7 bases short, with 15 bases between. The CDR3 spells CASSFRPGMGEKLFF. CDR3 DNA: TGCGCCAGCAGCTTTAGGCCCGGGATGGGTGAAAAACTGTTTTTT.

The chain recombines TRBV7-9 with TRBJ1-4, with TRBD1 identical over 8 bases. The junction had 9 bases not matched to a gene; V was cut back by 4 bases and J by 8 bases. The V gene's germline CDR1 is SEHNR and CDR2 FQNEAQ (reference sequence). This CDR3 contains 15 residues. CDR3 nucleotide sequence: TGTGCCAGCAGCTCTCTACAGGGGGGTAGCGAAAAACTGTTTTTT. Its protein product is CASSSLQGGSEKLFF.